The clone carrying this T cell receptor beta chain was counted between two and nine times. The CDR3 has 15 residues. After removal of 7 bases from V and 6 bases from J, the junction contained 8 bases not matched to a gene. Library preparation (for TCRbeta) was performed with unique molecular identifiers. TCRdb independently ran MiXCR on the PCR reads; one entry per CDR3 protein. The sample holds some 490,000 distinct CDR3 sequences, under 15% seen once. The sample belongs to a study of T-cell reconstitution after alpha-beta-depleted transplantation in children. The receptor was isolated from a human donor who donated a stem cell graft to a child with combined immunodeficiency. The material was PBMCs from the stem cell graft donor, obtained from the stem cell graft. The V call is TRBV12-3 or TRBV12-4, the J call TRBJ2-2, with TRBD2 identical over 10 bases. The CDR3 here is CASTPLAGAAGELFF. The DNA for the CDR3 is TGTGCCAGCACCCCCCTAGCGGGAGCGGCCGGGGAGCTGTTTTTT.